These 13 T cell receptor beta chains originate from one sample sequenced in a study of blood T cell repertoires in COVID-19 (dated by TCRdb to 2020 to 2021). Library prep was done by the immunoSEQ multiplex PCR assay. Sourced from immuneACCESS, this table was stored by TCRdb with only in-frame sequences that have V and J called. A share of the clones is absent; for the studies checked, an unresolved V gene accounts for under half, and the remainder has no known explanation. This sample is represented by more than 150,000 clones; 80% to 85% of them were singletons. The top ten clones comprise approximately 7.7% of the sample. The sample was PBMCs or T cells enriched from blood (not recorded which). The source is a woman between 45 and 65 years old who had recovered from COVID-19.

The rearrangement uses TRBV6-5 and TRBJ1-4; TRBD1 aligns across 7 bases. V lost 2 bases and J lost 5; bases outside the gene matches: 5. From germline, CDR1 is MNHEY and CDR2 SVGAGI. The CDR3 sequence is 15 residues long. CDR3 sequence reads: CASSYGAGGNEKLFF. The CDR3 coding sequence is TGTGCCAGCAGTTACGGGGCAGGGGGGAATGAAAAACTGTTTTTT.

The rearrangement links TRBV7-9 to TRBJ1-1; TRBD1 is a possible D gene (6 bases). This CDR3 spans 15 amino acids. CDR1 and CDR2 from the germline V gene are SEHNR and FQNEAQ (reference sequence). Trimming cost V 5 bases and J 3 bases, with 16 bases left between them. CDR3 DNA: TGTGCCAGCAGCCGCGGGGGGGCGAGCGACACTGAAGCTTTCTTT. This codes for CASSRGGASDTEAFF. Supplemented by reference TRBV7-9 and TRBJ1-1, the full variable domain reads DTGVSQNPRHKITKRGQNVTFRCDPISEHNRLYWYRQTLGQGPEFLTYFQNEAQLEKSRLLSDRFSAERPKGSFSTLEIQRTEQGDSAMYLCASSRGGASDTEAFFGQGTRLTVV.

The chain recombines TRBV18 with TRBJ1-5, with D possibly TRBD1 on 5 matching bases. V lost 2 bases, J lost 11 bases, and 10 bases lay in between. This CDR3 is 12 amino acids long. CDR1 and CDR2 (germline): KGHSH, LQKENI. The chain's CDR3 is CASSPSRGAQHF. The CDR3 DNA reads TGTGCCAGCTCACCAAGCCGGGGGGCCCAGCATTTT.

The chain joins TRBV9 to TRBJ2-3, with TRBD2 identical over 11 bases. The CDR3 length is 12 residues. Germline CDR1 SGDLS, CDR2 YYNGEE. V lost 3 bases, J lost 14 bases, and 5 bases stayed unmatched. The CDR3 here is CASSGLAGGRYF. CDR3 DNA: TGTGCCAGCAGCGGGCTAGCGGGGGGTCGGTATTTT.

J is TRBJ2-1 and V is TRBV11-2; TRBD1 might be the D (6 bases). The CDR3 length is 13 residues. V lost 4 bases to trimming and J lost 4 bases, with 8 bases between them. Germline V gene data show CDR1 as SGHAT and CDR2 as FQNNGV. The CDR3 bases are TGTGCCAGCAGCTCAGGACAGTACAATGAGCAGTTCTTC. Its protein is CASSSGQYNEQFF.

V usage is TRBV2 and J usage is TRBJ2-7; maybe TRBD2 (6 bases). Per germline, CDR1 SNHLY and CDR2 FYNNEI. CDR3 length: 13 amino acids. V was cut by 8 bases and J by 3 bases, with 14 bases left in between. The CDR3 DNA is TGTGCCAGCCCGGGACTCCCCTTCTACGAGCAGTACTTC. Its translation: CASPGLPFYEQYF.

J is TRBJ2-5 and V is TRBV19; 10 nucleotides line up with TRBD2. This CDR3 has 16 amino acids. Germline V gene data show CDR1 as LNHDA and CDR2 as SQIVND (reference sequence). V gave up 5 bases and J gave up 5 bases; unmatched junction bases: 11. The CDR3 sequence is CASSPLGAGGRETQYF. The CDR3, as DNA: TGTGCCAGTAGTCCTCTAGGAGCGGGAGGGCGGGAGACCCAGTACTTC. Together with reference TRBV19 and TRBJ2-5, the CDR3 gives the full variable domain: DGGITQSPKYLFRKEGQNVTLSCEQNLNHDAMYWYRQDPGQGLRLIYYSQIVNDFQKGDIAEGYSVSREKKESFPLTVTSAQKNPTAFYLCASSPLGAGGRETQYFGPGTRLLVL.

The chain carries TRBV19 and TRBJ1-5; the D is unclear. Germline CDR1 is LNHDA and CDR2 is SQIVND (reference sequence). CDR3 size: 12 residues. V dropped 3 bases and J dropped 9 bases, with 9 bases sitting between them. Here the CDR3 reads CASSMEDRPQHF. Written as DNA, the CDR3 is TGTGCCAGTAGTATGGAGGATCGGCCCCAGCATTTT.

This chain uses TRBV10-1 with TRBJ2-5; D possibly corresponds to TRBD2 (7 bases). With 7 bases removed from V and 4 bases from J, the gap between germline ends came to 10 bases. CDR3 length: 12 amino acids. Germline CDR1 WNHNN, CDR2 SYGVQD (reference sequence). CDR3 DNA sequence: TGCGCCAGCATGGGGGGGCCAGAGACCCAGTACTTC. Amino acid sequence: CASMGGPETQYF.

The chain links TRBV7-2 to TRBJ2-2; 8 bases are a match to TRBD1. CDR1 SGHTA and CDR2 FQGNSA come from the germline V gene. Germline trimming cut 6 bases from V and 2 bases from J; bases unmatched to any gene: 8. This CDR3 comprises 16 residues. The DNA of the CDR3 is TGTGCCAGCAGACCAGGGGGCGCGGGAAACACCGGGGAGCTGTTTTTT. Translated, it gives CASRPGGAGNTGELFF.

The genes are TRBV11-3 and TRBJ1-6; 9 bases match TRBD1. The CDR3 covers 14 residues. The trim removed 5 bases at V and 9 bases at J, leaving 5 bases unmatched. CDR1 is SGHNT, CDR2 YENEEA, per germline. The CDR3 DNA is TGTGCCAGCAGCCCCGGACAGGGGTTTTCACCCCTCCACTTT. It codes for CASSPGQGFSPLHF.

The V and J genes are TRBV9 and TRBJ2-3; 9 nucleotides match TRBD1. CDR1 is SGDLS and CDR2 is YYNGEE in the germline V gene. V was clipped by 8 bases and J by 2 bases; unmatched bases: 6. This CDR3 region has 14 residues. DNA of the CDR3: TGTGCCAGTAACAGGGGGCGCGTCACAGATACGCAGTATTTT. Its translation: CASNRGRVTDTQYF.

V and J are TRBV4-3 and TRBJ2-7, with 8 nucleotides matching TRBD1. The CDR3 is made up of 14 amino acids. Per germline, CDR1 LGHNA and CDR2 YSLEER. V was clipped by 3 bases and J by 3 bases; unmatched bases: 4. The CDR3 here is CASSQVDRGYEQYF. The CDR3 DNA is TGCGCCAGCAGCCAGGTAGACAGGGGCTACGAGCAGTACTTC.